This TCR beta chain came from a study of T cell changes during pregnancy in multiple sclerosis. Only in-frame clones appear in the TCRdb table, and some are missing; sequencing was by immunoSEQ multiplex PCR. Of around 31,000 clones listed, 90% were seen once; the top ten hold about 4.5%. J lost 4 bases, V lost 0 bases, and 18 bases had no gene match. This CDR3 has 19 amino acids. The receptor's source is a female donor with multiple sclerosis, enrolled in a pregnancy study. The source was CD8+ T cells from peripheral blood mononuclear cells, collected in the second trimester of pregnancy. J is TRBJ2-5 and V is TRBV5-3; TRBD2 matches at 7 bases. TRBV5-3 counts as an open reading frame of uncertain function. The DNA for the CDR3 is TGTGCCAGAAGCTTGGCGTTCCGGAGATTTCGCGGGAGTGTAGAGACCCAGTACTTC. Its translation: CARSLAFRRFRGSVETQYF.